This entry lists 11 T cell receptor beta chains sequenced from one sample in a study of T cells in tumors after PD-1 blockade. Produced via immunoSEQ multiplex PCR; TCRdb's table is partial and in-frame only. Here the sample spans under 75,000 clones, around two thirds being singletons. Sample: PBMCs, taken after anti-PD-1 treatment. The receptors here all came from a human donor with basal cell carcinoma.

This chain joins TRBV2 and TRBJ1-5; TRBD1 might be the D (6 bases). Trimming pared 5 bases from V and 8 bases from J, leaving 16 bases between. The CDR3 has 14 amino acids. CDR1 SNHLY and CDR2 FYNNEI come from the germline V gene. The CDR3 region has the DNA TGTGCCAGCAGTTCGGGCGGGGGCGGAAAGCCCCAGCATTTT. It yields the protein CASSSGGGGKPQHF.

A single count supports this clone. The V gene is TRBV5-1, the J gene TRBJ2-7; tentatively, D is TRBD2 (6 bases). This CDR3 is built from 14 residues. V was clipped by 4 bases and J by 3 bases, with 14 bases between them. CDR1 and CDR2 (germline): SGHRS, YFSETQ. The CDR3: CASSTGASVYEQYF. Here the CDR3 DNA reads TGCGCCAGCAGCACCGGGGCTAGCGTCTACGAGCAGTACTTC.

The table lists this clone with a count of one. This chain connects TRBV29-1 to TRBJ2-1; 7 bases are shared with TRBD2. This CDR3 region has 17 residues. Germline CDR1 and CDR2: SQVTM and ANQGSEA. The V and J ends lost 5 bases and 0 bases, in that order; junction bases with no gene match: 13. Written as DNA, the CDR3 is TGCAGCGTTTCTGATTCGGGGGGAGGTGGCTCCTACAATGAGCAGTTCTTC. Its protein product is CSVSDSGGGGSYNEQFF.

V is TRBV6-5 and J is TRBJ1-6; D remains unclear. The V end lost 3 bases, the J end lost 7 bases, and 10 bases lay between the germline ends. The CDR3 has 14 amino acids. Germline CDR1 MNHEY, CDR2 SVGAGI. The CDR3 DNA is TGTGCCAGCAGTTATCTAGGACGGAATTCACCCCTCCACTTT. It translates to CASSYLGRNSPLHF.

The rearrangement joins TRBV10-3 to TRBJ1-6, with a weak D call TRBD1 (5 bases). The germline V gene encodes CDR1 ENHRY and CDR2 SYGVKD. V shed 7 bases and J shed 8 bases, with 12 bases lying between them. This CDR3 is built from 13 residues. The CDR3 DNA is TGTGCCATCAAGTCTGGGGGGGATTCACCCCTCCACTTT. It yields the protein CAIKSGGDSPLHF.

V gene TRBV5-6 combines with J gene TRBJ2-2; perhaps TRBD1 as D (5 bases). The CDR3 contains 12 residues. V shed 4 bases and J shed 7 bases, with 8 bases lying between them. Per germline, CDR1 SGHDT and CDR2 YYEEEE. CDR3 in DNA: TGTGCCAGCAGCGCCGACAGCGGGGAGCTGTTTTTT. Its protein is CASSADSGELFF.

The gene calls are TRBV6-5 and TRBJ1-2; D might be TRBD1 (5 bases). The CDR3 runs 14 residues. Germline V CDR1 and CDR2: MNHEY, SVGAGI. The ends were cut back, 5 bases at V and 6 bases at J, with 16 bases in the middle. The CDR3 loop reads CASSPWGEVDGYTF. CDR3 DNA sequence: TGTGCCAGCAGTCCTTGGGGGGAGGTAGATGGCTACACCTTC.

The genes are TRBV7-8 and TRBJ1-1; D gene ambiguous. The V gene's germline CDR1 is SGHVS and CDR2 FQNEAQ. The CDR3 has 13 residues. Trimming left V 3 bases short and J 1 base short, with 6 bases between. The chain's CDR3 is CASSFSPNTEAFF. Written as DNA, the CDR3 is TGTGCCAGCAGCTTTTCCCCGAACACTGAAGCTTTCTTT. The full variable domain, with the rest looked up from reference TRBV7-8 and TRBJ1-1, is GAGVSQSPRYKVAKRGQDVALRCDPISGHVSLFWYQQALGQGPEFLTYFQNEAQLDKSGLPSDRFFAERPEGSVSTLKIQRTQQEDSAVYLCASSFSPNTEAFFGQGTRLTVV.

This clone has just one count. CDR3 sequence (DNA): TGTGCCAGCAGCTTAGATGAGAGGAGCTATGGCTACACCTTC. This sequence encodes CASSLDERSYGYTF. The gene calls are TRBV7-9 and TRBJ1-2; D is uncertain. The CDR3 totals 14 residues. Between the trimmed V and J ends, which lost 1 base and 4 bases, there was a span of 10 bases. The germline V gene encodes CDR1 SEHNR and CDR2 FQNEAQ (reference sequence). Full variable domain (remainder filled in from reference TRBV7-9 and TRBJ1-2): DTGVSQNPRHKITKRGQNVTFRCDPISEHNRLYWYRQTLGQGPEFLTYFQNEAQLEKSRLLSDRFSAERPKGSFSTLEIQRTEQGDSAMYLCASSLDERSYGYTFGSGTRLTVV.

V gene TRBV6-2 or TRBV6-3 combines with J gene TRBJ1-2, with a weak D call TRBD1 (6 bases). Trimming took 1 base from V and 0 from J, leaving 9 bases between them. The CDR3 covers 15 residues. Germline V gene data show CDR1 as MNHEY and CDR2 as SVGEGT. The CDR3 DNA reads TGTGCCAGCAGTTACTACGGGGGCTCTAACTATGGCTACACCTTC. As protein: CASSYYGGSNYGYTF.

The rearrangement joins TRBV15 to TRBJ2-1, with unresolved D. The ends were cut back, 8 bases at V and 7 bases at J, with 15 bases in the middle. CDR1 and CDR2 from the germline V gene are LNHNV and YYDKDF (reference sequence). This CDR3 spans 13 amino acids. The CDR3 protein is CATLLQEGNEQFF. Here the CDR3 DNA reads TGTGCCACCCTACTCCAGGAAGGGAATGAGCAGTTCTTC. The full variable domain, its missing parts supplied by reference TRBV15 and TRBJ2-1, is DAMVIQNPRYQVTQFGKPVTLSCSQTLNHNVMYWYQQKSSQAPKLLFHYYDKDFNNEADTPDNFQSRRPNTSFCFLDIRSPGLGDTAMYLCATLLQEGNEQFFGPGTRLTVL.